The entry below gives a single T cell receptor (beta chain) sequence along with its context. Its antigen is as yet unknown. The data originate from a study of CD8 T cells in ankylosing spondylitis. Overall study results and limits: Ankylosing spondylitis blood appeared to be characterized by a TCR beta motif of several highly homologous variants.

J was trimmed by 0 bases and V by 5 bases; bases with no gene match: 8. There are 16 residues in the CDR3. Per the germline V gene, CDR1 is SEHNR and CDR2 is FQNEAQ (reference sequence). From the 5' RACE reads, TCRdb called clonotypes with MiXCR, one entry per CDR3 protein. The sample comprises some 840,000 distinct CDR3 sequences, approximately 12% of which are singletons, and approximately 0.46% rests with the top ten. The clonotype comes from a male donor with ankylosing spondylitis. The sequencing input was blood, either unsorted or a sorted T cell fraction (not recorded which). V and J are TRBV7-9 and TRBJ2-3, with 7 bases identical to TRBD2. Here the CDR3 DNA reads TGTGCCAGCAGCCGATGGCGGGAGCCTAGCACAGATACGCAGTATTTT. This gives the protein CASSRWREPSTDTQYF.